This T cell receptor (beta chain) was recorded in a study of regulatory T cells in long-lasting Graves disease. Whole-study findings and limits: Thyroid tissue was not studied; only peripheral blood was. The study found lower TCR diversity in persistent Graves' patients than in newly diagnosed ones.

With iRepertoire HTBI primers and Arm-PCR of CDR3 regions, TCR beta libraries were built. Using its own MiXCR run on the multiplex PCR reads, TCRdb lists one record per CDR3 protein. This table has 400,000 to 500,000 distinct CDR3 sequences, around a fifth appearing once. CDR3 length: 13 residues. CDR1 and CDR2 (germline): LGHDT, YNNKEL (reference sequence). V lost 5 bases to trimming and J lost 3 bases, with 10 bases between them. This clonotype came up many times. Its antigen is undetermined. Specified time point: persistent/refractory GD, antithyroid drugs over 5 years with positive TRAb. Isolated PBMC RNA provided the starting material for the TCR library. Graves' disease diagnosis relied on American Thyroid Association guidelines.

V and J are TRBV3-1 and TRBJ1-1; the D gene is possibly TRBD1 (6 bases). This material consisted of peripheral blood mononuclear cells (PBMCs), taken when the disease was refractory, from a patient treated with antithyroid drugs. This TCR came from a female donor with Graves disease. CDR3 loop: CASSSRQDTEAFF. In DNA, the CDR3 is TGTGCCAGCAGCTCAAGACAGGACACTGAAGCTTTCTTT.